This T cell receptor (beta chain) was found in a study of blood T cells in healthy people across ages. Looked up from germline, CDR1 is MNHEY and CDR2 is SVGAGI. The ends were cut back, 5 bases at V and 1 base at J, with 23 bases in the middle. This CDR3 is built from 18 residues. For the second PCR, which ran for 7 to 11 cycles, a sample-barcoded 5' primer and a J-beta primer mix were used. MiXCR was run by TCRdb on the 5' RACE reads, yielding one entry per CDR3 protein. In the table there are about 1,600,000 distinct CDR3 sequences, 42% of which are singletons. The source of this sequence is a woman aged 18-29 years in good health. What was sequenced was blood. The chain carries TRBV6-5 and TRBJ1-2, with D tentatively TRBD1 (6 bases). The CDR3 spells CASSISGHSSIFNYGYTF. The CDR3 nucleotides are TGTGCCAGCAGTATCTCGGGACACTCTTCCATCTTTAACTATGGCTACACCTTC.